This T cell receptor (beta chain) was observed in a study of CD8 T cells in ankylosing spondylitis. Study results and caveats: Seemingly characteristic of ankylosing spondylitis blood was a TCR beta motif consisting of fewer than 10 highly homologous variants. Disease-linked clones reportedly showed significant enrichment in matched ankylosing spondylitis synovial fluid. Before this, some motif variants had been reported in reactive arthritis synovial fluid and blood.

CDR1 and CDR2 (germline): LGHNT, FRNRAP. Germline trimming cut 7 bases from V and 4 bases from J; bases unmatched to any gene: 8. CDR3 length equals 15 residues. For TCR beta, libraries came from quantitative 5'-RACE with molecular barcodes. Each CDR3 protein gets one entry after TCRdb re-called the 5' RACE reads with MiXCR. The sample has approximately 300,000 distinct CDR3 sequences; 6.5% to 10% are singletons. This clonotype has a count of ten or more. Its antigen remains unidentified. The sequence came from a male donor with ankylosing spondylitis. The sample consisted of blood, either unsorted or a sorted T cell fraction (not recorded which). The gene calls are TRBV12-5 and TRBJ2-1; 9 nucleotides line up with TRBD2. The CDR3 nucleotides are TGTGCTAGTGCGCCAAGCGGGAGGATATACAATGAGCAGTTCTTC. Residues: CASAPSGRIYNEQFF. The full variable domain, with the rest looked up from reference TRBV12-5 and TRBJ2-1, is DARVTQTPRHKVTEMGQEVTMRCQPILGHNTVFWYRQTMMQGLELLAYFRNRAPLDDSGMPKDRFSAEMPDATLATLKIQPSEPRDSAVYFCASAPSGRIYNEQFFGPGTRLTVL.